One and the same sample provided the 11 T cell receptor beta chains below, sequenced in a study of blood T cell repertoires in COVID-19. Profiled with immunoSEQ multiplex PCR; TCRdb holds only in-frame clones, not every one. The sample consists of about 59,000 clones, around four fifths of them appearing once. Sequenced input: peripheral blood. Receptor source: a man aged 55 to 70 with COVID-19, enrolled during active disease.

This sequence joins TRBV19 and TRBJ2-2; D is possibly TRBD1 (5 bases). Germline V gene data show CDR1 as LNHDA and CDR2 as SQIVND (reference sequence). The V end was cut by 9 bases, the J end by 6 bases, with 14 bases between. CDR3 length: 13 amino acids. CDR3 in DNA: TGTGCCAGCAAGGGGCTTAAGGCCGGGGAGCTGTTTTTT. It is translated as CASKGLKAGELFF.

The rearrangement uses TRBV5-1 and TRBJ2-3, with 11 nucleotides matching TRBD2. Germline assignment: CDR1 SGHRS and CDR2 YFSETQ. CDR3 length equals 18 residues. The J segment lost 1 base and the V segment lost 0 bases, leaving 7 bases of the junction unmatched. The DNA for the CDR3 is TGCGCCAGCAGCTTGGTGGTAGCGGGGGGGCCCGGCACAGATACGCAGTATTTT. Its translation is CASSLVVAGGPGTDTQYF.

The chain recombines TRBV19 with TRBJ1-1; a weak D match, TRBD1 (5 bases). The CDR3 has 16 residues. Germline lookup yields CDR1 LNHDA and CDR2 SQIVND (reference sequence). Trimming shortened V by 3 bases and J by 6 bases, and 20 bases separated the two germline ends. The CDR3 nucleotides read TGTGCCAGTAGTATCGGATCGACAGTGGTAATGGCTGAAGCTTTCTTT. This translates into CASSIGSTVVMAEAFF.

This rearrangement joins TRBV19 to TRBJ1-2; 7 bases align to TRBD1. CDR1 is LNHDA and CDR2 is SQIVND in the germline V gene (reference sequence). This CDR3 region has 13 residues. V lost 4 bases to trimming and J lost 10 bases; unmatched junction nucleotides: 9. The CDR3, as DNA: TGTGCCAGTAGTACTGGACTACAGGGGACCTACACCTTC. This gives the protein CASSTGLQGTYTF.

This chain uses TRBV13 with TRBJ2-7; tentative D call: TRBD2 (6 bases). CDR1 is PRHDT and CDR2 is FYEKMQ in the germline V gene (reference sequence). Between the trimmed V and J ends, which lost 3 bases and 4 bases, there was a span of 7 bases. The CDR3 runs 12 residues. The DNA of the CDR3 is TGTGCCAGCAGCTTTCGGGGGTACGAGCAGTACTTC. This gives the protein CASSFRGYEQYF.

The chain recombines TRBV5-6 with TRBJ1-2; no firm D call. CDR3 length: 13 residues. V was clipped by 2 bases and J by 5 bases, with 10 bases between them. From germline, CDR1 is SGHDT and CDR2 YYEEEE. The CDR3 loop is CASSFQAVYGYTF. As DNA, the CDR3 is TGTGCCAGCAGCTTCCAGGCAGTATATGGCTACACCTTC.

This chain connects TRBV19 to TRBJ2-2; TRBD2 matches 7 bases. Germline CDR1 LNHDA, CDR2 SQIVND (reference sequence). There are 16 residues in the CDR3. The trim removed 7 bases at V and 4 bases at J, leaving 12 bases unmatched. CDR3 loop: CASTALGGGGTGELFF. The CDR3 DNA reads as TGTGCCAGTACCGCCCTGGGGGGGGGTGGCACCGGGGAGCTGTTTTTT.

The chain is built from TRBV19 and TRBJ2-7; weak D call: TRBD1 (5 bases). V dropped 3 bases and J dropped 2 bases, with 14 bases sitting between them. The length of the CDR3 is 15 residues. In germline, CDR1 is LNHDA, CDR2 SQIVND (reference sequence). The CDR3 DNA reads TGTGCCAGTAGTATGTCCTCAGGGTCCCCCTACGAGCAGTACTTC. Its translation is CASSMSSGSPYEQYF.

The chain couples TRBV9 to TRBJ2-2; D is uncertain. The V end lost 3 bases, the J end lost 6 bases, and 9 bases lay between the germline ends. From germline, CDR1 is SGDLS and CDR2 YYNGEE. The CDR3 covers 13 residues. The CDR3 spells CASSGLVSGELFF. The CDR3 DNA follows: TGTGCCAGCAGCGGTCTAGTATCCGGGGAGCTGTTTTTT.

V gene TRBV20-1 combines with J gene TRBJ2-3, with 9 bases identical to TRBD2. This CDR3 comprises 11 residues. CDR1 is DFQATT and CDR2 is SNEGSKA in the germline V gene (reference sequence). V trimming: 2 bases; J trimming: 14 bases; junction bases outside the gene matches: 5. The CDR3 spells CSARSTSGWYF. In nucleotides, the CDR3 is TGCAGTGCTAGATCTACTAGCGGGTGGTATTTT.

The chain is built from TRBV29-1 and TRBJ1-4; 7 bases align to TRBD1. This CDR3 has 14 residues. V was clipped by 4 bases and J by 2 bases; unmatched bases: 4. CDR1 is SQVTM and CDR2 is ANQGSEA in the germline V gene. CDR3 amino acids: CSVAEGATNEKLFF. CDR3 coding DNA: TGCAGCGTTGCCGAGGGGGCGACTAATGAAAAACTGTTTTTT. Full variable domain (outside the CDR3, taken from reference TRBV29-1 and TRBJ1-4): SAVISQKPSRDICQRGTSLTIQCQVDSQVTMMFWYRQQPGQSLTLIATANQGSEATYESGFVIDKFPISRPNLTFSTLTVSNMSPEDSSIYLCSVAEGATNEKLFFGSGTQLSVL.